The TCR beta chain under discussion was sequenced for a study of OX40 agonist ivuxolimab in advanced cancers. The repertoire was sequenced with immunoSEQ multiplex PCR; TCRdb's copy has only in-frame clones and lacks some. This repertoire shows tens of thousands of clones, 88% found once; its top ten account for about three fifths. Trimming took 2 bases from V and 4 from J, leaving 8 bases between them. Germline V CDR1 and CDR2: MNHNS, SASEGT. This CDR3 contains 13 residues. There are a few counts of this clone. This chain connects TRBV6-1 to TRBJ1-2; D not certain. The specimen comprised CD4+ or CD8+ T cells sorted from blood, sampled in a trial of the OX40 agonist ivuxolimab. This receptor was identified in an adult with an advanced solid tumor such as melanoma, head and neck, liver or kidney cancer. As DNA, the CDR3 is TGTGCCAGCAGTGAAAGGGCCAGCTATGGCTACACCTTC. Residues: CASSERASYGYTF.